One and the same sample provided the 21 T cell receptor beta chains below, sequenced in a study of T-cell reconstitution after alpha-beta-depleted transplantation in children. Unique molecular identifiers were incorporated during preparation of the TCRbeta library. Using its own MiXCR run on the PCR reads, TCRdb lists one record per CDR3 protein. The table lists over 150,000 distinct CDR3 sequences, about 7% of them singletons. The specimen comprised PBMCs, sampled before TCRalphabeta/CD19-depleted stem cell transplant. The receptors come from a boy aged 2-15 years with acute lymphoblastic leukemia, due to receive a stem cell transplant.

The chain carries TRBV7-2 and TRBJ2-7, with D possibly TRBD1 on 5 matching bases. CDR3 size: 14 residues. The germline CDR1 and CDR2 sequences are SGHTA and FQGNSA. Trimming shortened V by 5 bases and J by 4 bases, and 15 bases separated the two germline ends. The CDR3 region has the DNA TGTGCCAGCAGCCCCAGGGTGGCAGAGTACGAGCAGTACTTC. Protein: CASSPRVAEYEQYF.

This clonotype was counted ten times or more. J is TRBJ2-7 and V is TRBV6-5; tentatively, D is TRBD1 (6 bases). The V gene lost 8 bases and the J gene lost 2 bases, with 19 bases spanning the gap. Germline V gene sequence: CDR1 MNHEY, CDR2 SVGAGI. The CDR3 extends over 15 amino acids. The CDR3, as DNA: TGTGCCAGCTCGGTGGACAGCGGTAATCCCTACGAGCAGTACTTC. It specifies CASSVDSGNPYEQYF.

This clonotype was seen ten or more times. The chain couples TRBV28 to TRBJ2-1; TRBD1 matches at 7 bases. The CDR3 spans 15 residues. J was trimmed by 5 bases and V by 7 bases; bases with no gene match: 11. Germline-derived CDR1 and CDR2 are MDHEN and SYDVKM. The CDR3 nucleotides are TGTGCCAGCACCCAGGGGACAGAAAGGAACAATGAGCAGTTCTTC. Its protein product is CASTQGTERNNEQFF.

This clonotype was observed many times. The V gene is TRBV12-3 or TRBV12-4, the J gene TRBJ2-7; possible D gene TRBD2, 7 bases. V gave up 6 bases and J gave up 2 bases, with 11 bases separating them. CDR3 length: 13 residues. The CDR3 sequence: CASRRGATYEQYF. As DNA, the CDR3 is TGTGCCAGCAGACGGGGGGCTACCTACGAGCAGTACTTC.

Ten or more counts support this clonotype. The chain has TRBV20-1 and TRBJ2-3; D is ambiguous. The germline V and J ends were trimmed by 3 bases and 7 bases, with 8 bases remaining between them. Germline CDR1 is DFQATT and CDR2 is SNEGSKA (reference sequence). CDR3 length: 11 residues. CDR3 in amino acids: CSARGRHTQYF. The CDR3 nucleotides are TGCAGTGCTAGGGGCCGGCATACGCAGTATTTT.

This clonotype has at least ten counts. CDR3 residues: CASSPRLAYEETQYF. The CDR3 DNA is TGTGCCAGCAGCCCACGCCTAGCGTACGAAGAGACCCAGTACTTC. The chain has TRBV7-9 and TRBJ2-5, with a tentative D call TRBD2 (6 bases). This CDR3 contains 15 residues. Germline V gene sequence: CDR1 SEHNR, CDR2 FQNEAQ (reference sequence). The germline V and J ends were trimmed by 5 bases and 3 bases, with 16 bases remaining between them.

This clonotype has just a few counts. The V gene is TRBV2, the J gene TRBJ2-2, with D maybe TRBD1 (6 bases). The CDR3 contains 19 residues. V lost 7 bases to trimming and J lost 3 bases, with 27 bases between them. In germline, CDR1 is SNHLY, CDR2 FYNNEI. This CDR3 is CASTDIGGSVVLDTGELFF. The CDR3 nucleotides are TGTGCCAGCACCGACATAGGGGGATCGGTTGTACTCGACACCGGGGAGCTGTTTTTT.

A note on this clonotype: It may be a read error: a sequence one base away is much more abundant. This chain joins TRBV28 and TRBJ1-1, with D unclear. Germline V gene sequence: CDR1 MDHEN, CDR2 SYDVKM. This CDR3 contains 14 residues. The CDR3 sequence: CASSLSTGGTQAFF. The DNA of the CDR3 is TGTGCCAGCAGCTTATCGACCGGCGGCACTCAAGCTTTCTTT.

This clonotype occurred a few times. The chain carries TRBV5-1 and TRBJ1-1, with 8 bases fitting TRBD1. Germline-derived CDR1 and CDR2 are SGHRS and YFSETQ. The CDR3 spans 13 residues. The V segment lost 4 bases and the J segment 7 bases; nucleotides outside the gene matches: 6. CDR3 DNA: TGCGCCAGCAGCCAACAGGGGGAAGGTGAAGCTTTCTTT. Protein product: CASSQQGEGEAFF.

This chain joins TRBV15 and TRBJ2-1; 8 positions match TRBD2. V shed 8 bases and J 3 bases; nucleotides not matched to a gene: 3. This CDR3 has 13 amino acids. CDR1 is LNHNV and CDR2 is YYDKDF in the germline V gene (reference sequence). The CDR3 protein is CATRTSGYNEQFF. The CDR3 DNA reads TGTGCCACCCGAACTAGCGGCTACAATGAGCAGTTCTTC. The full variable domain, completed using reference TRBV15 and TRBJ2-1, is DAMVIQNPRYQVTQFGKPVTLSCSQTLNHNVMYWYQQKSSQAPKLLFHYYDKDFNNEADTPDNFQSRRPNTSFCFLDIRSPGLGDTAMYLCATRTSGYNEQFFGPGTRLTVL.

This CDR3 reads CSAVARRQETQYF. CDR3 DNA sequence: TGCAGTGCAGTGGCCAGGCGGCAAGAGACCCAGTACTTC. The chain combines TRBV20-1 with TRBJ2-5; unclear D gene. The CDR3 length is 13 residues. The V end was cut by 6 bases, the J end by 2 bases, with 13 bases between. CDR1 and CDR2 (germline): DFQATT, SNEGSKA (reference sequence).

The sample holds many counts of this clonotype. The V call is TRBV3-1, the J call TRBJ2-2; D gene unclear. The CDR3 contains 18 residues. V lost 2 bases and J 4 bases, leaving 20 bases between the germline ends. Germline CDR1 LGHDT, CDR2 YNNKEL (reference sequence). The DNA of the CDR3 is TGTGCCAGCAGCCAATTCAATATGTTAGGTGGTATCACCGGGGAGCTGTTTTTT. The encoded protein is CASSQFNMLGGITGELFF.

The table lists this clonotype with many counts. V and J are TRBV12-3 or TRBV12-4 and TRBJ2-7, with 7 bases aligning to TRBD2. There are 16 residues in the CDR3. J gave up 4 bases and V 3 bases, and 12 bases lay outside the gene matches. The CDR3 DNA follows: TGTGCCAGCAGTTTCTGGGGTCAGGGAGGGTCTTACGAGCAGTACTTC. Amino acid sequence: CASSFWGQGGSYEQYF.

The sample holds many counts of this clonotype. The rearrangement uses TRBV11-2 and TRBJ2-7; a possible D gene is TRBD2 (7 bases). The ends were cut back, 1 base at V and 4 bases at J, with 14 bases in the middle. Germline CDR1 SGHAT, CDR2 FQNNGV. This CDR3 contains 15 residues. CDR3 coding DNA: TGTGCCAGCAGCTTAGCCGGGGGGCTCGGGTACGAGCAGTACTTC. It encodes CASSLAGGLGYEQYF.

This clonotype was seen a few times. The chain uses TRBV12-3 or TRBV12-4 and TRBJ2-7; 11 bases map to TRBD2. Trimming cost V 6 bases and J 0 bases; bases outside gene matches: 1. There are 14 residues in the CDR3. The CDR3 nucleotides read TGTGCCAGCAGACTAGCGGGGGCCTCCTACGAGCAGTACTTC. Amino acids: CASRLAGASYEQYF.

There are many counts of this clonotype. The chain is built from TRBV15 and TRBJ1-5, with a possible D match to TRBD1 (5 bases). CDR1 and CDR2 (germline): LNHNV, YYDKDF (reference sequence). The germline V and J ends were trimmed by 9 bases and 4 bases, with 13 bases remaining between them. The CDR3 runs 13 residues. The CDR3, as DNA: TGTGCCACTACGGCAGGGCCGAATCAGCCCCAGCATTTT. This codes for CATTAGPNQPQHF.

There are a few counts of this clonotype. The chain couples TRBV6-4 to TRBJ1-2; D perhaps matches TRBD1 (6 bases). The germline gives CDR1 MRHNA, CDR2 SNTAGT. The CDR3 has 15 residues. Trimming removed 0 bases at V and 8 bases at J, with 16 bases between. The CDR3 spells CASSDSGSRGKGYTF. CDR3 nucleotide sequence: TGTGCCAGCAGTGACTCCGGGAGCAGGGGCAAAGGCTACACCTTC.

This clonotype was picked up a small number of times. CDR3 sequence (DNA): TGCAGCGCCGAGGACCCAGTAACAATCGGCTATGGCTACACCTTC. This translates into CSAEDPVTIGYGYTF. The rearrangement joins TRBV29-1 to TRBJ1-2; D remains unclear. Deletions cut 7 bases from V and 4 bases from J, with 22 bases between. The CDR3 contains 15 residues. Germline CDR1 and CDR2: SQVTM and ANQGSEA.

This clonotype appeared many times. V usage is TRBV20-1 and J usage is TRBJ2-7, with 8 bases fitting TRBD1. The CDR3 has 15 amino acids. Germline CDR1 is DFQATT and CDR2 is SNEGSKA (reference sequence). With 5 bases clipped from V and 5 bases from J, the junction kept 14 bases outside the gene matches. The CDR3 sequence: CSAQKGAGGLNEQYF. The CDR3 coding sequence is TGCAGTGCTCAGAAGGGCGCAGGGGGCCTGAACGAGCAGTACTTC.

The chain links TRBV20-1 to TRBJ2-5, with 7 bases identical to TRBD2. The CDR3 sequence is 17 residues long. Trimming cost V 3 bases and J 1 base; bases outside gene matches: 14. The germline V gene encodes CDR1 DFQATT and CDR2 SNEGSKA (reference sequence). CDR3 bases: TGCAGTGCTAGGCGCGCCGGGACTACCTCTGCCCAAGAGACCCAGTACTTC. Amino acid sequence: CSARRAGTTSAQETQYF.

This clonotype was seen repeatedly, ten times or more. V gene TRBV6-1 combines with J gene TRBJ1-1; D gene ambiguous. V was trimmed by 8 bases and J by 1 base, leaving 14 bases between them. Germline CDR1 MNHNS, CDR2 SASEGT. This CDR3 is 14 amino acids long. The CDR3 bases are TGTGCCAGCTCCCCGCGGATGGAGAACACTGAAGCTTTCTTT. This codes for CASSPRMENTEAFF.